These 15 T cell receptor beta chains came from one sample sequenced in a study of neoadjuvant anti-PD-1 for oral cavity cancer. Repertoires were generated with immunoSEQ multiplex PCR, while TCRdb's copy carries only in-frame clones and drops some. The table lists about 14,000 clones, approximately 74% of them singletons, with approximately 2.9% in the top ten. Time point described: after neoadjuvant nivolumab, at surgical resection. The sample was PBMCs, taken after nivolumab (anti-PD-1) treatment. Source of these receptors: a person aged 35-80 years with oral cavity squamous cell carcinoma.

The rearrangement uses TRBV15 and TRBJ2-2; TRBD2 aligns across 7 bases. Germline V gives CDR1 LNHNV, CDR2 YYDKDF (reference sequence). The J segment lost 6 bases and the V segment lost 0 bases, leaving 1 base of the junction unmatched. CDR3 length: 14 residues. The CDR3 DNA sequence: TGTGCCACCAGCAGAGAGGCGGGAGCCGGGGAGCTGTTTTTT. It is translated as CATSREAGAGELFF.

The J gene is TRBJ2-1, the V gene TRBV15; 14 positions agree with TRBD2. The CDR3 has 18 residues. After removal of 2 bases from V and 9 bases from J, the junction contained 12 bases not matched to a gene. Per the germline V gene, CDR1 is LNHNV and CDR2 is YYDKDF (reference sequence). CDR3 amino acids: CATSRPQRGGLAGVEQFF. CDR3 bases: TGTGCCACCAGCAGACCACAGCGGGGGGGACTAGCGGGAGTTGAGCAGTTCTTC.

The chain couples TRBV5-1 to TRBJ2-7, with 10 bases matching TRBD1. J lost 2 bases, V lost 6 bases, and 5 bases had no gene match. Germline CDR1 SGHRS, CDR2 YFSETQ. The CDR3 has 14 residues. Written as DNA, the CDR3 is TGCGCCAGCACCTCCGGACAGGGGGCCTACGAGCAGTACTTC. Residues: CASTSGQGAYEQYF.

This chain joins TRBV6-5 and TRBJ2-5; D may be TRBD1 or TRBD2 (6 bases each). V lost 2 bases and J 0 bases, leaving 10 bases between the germline ends. The germline V gene encodes CDR1 MNHEY and CDR2 SVGAGI. This CDR3 has 15 residues. CDR3 nucleotide sequence: TGTGCCAGCAGTTACGGCGGGACATACCAAGAGACCCAGTACTTC. Translating gives CASSYGGTYQETQYF.

The table lists this clone with a count of one. The V and J genes are TRBV5-4 and TRBJ2-1; TRBD2 matches at 12 bases. V gave up 0 bases and J gave up 7 bases; unmatched junction bases: 2. CDR3 size: 15 residues. CDR1 and CDR2 (germline): SGHNT, YYREEE (reference sequence). The DNA for the CDR3 is TGTGCCAGCAGCTTGGGGACTAGCGGGGAAAATGAGCAGTTCTTC. It specifies CASSLGTSGENEQFF.

This CDR3 is CASRGQGSTNEKLFF. The CDR3 region has the DNA TGTGCCAGTAGAGGACAGGGGAGTACTAATGAAAAACTGTTTTTT. The chain employs TRBV19 and TRBJ1-4; TRBD1 matches at 9 bases. J was trimmed by 2 bases and V by 6 bases; bases with no gene match: 4. The CDR3 loop spans 15 amino acids. From germline, CDR1 is LNHDA and CDR2 SQIVND (reference sequence).

CDR3 DNA sequence: TGTGCCAGCAGGAGACTAGCGGGAGACAATGAGCAGTTCTTC. It encodes CASRRLAGDNEQFF. This chain links TRBV2 with TRBJ2-1; 12 bases fit TRBD2. This CDR3 is built from 14 residues. The V gene's germline CDR1 is SNHLY and CDR2 FYNNEI. V lost 6 bases, J lost 5 bases, and 2 bases stayed unmatched.

The chain combines TRBV6-6 with TRBJ1-2, with D possibly being TRBD1 (5 bases). Germline CDR1 and CDR2: MNHNY and SVGAGI (reference sequence). The CDR3 length is 14 residues. The V end lost 6 bases, the J end lost 4 bases, and 15 bases lay between the germline ends. The CDR3 region is CASSSVRGSYGYTF. CDR3 in DNA: TGTGCCAGCAGCTCAGTACGGGGCTCCTATGGCTACACCTTC.

V usage is TRBV2 and J usage is TRBJ2-3; possible D gene TRBD1, 5 bases. Germline assignment: CDR1 SNHLY and CDR2 FYNNEI. V was clipped by 0 bases and J by 4 bases, with 8 bases between them. This CDR3 has 14 residues. The DNA for the CDR3 is TGTGCCAGCAGTGAAGCTGGCAGGGCAGATACGCAGTATTTT. Its translation: CASSEAGRADTQYF.

This clone was counted a few times. The genes are TRBV6-4 and TRBJ2-2; D gene uncertain. Trimming took off 6 bases at V and 2 bases at J, with 7 bases between the two ends. The CDR3 has 13 residues. The germline V gene encodes CDR1 MRHNA and CDR2 SNTAGT. The CDR3 loop is CASSALNTGELFF. CDR3 sequence (DNA): TGTGCCAGCAGCGCGTTAAACACCGGGGAGCTGTTTTTT.

The V and J genes are TRBV5-4 and TRBJ1-1; 7 bases line up with TRBD1. This CDR3 region has 13 residues. Germline assignment: CDR1 SGHNT and CDR2 YYREEE (reference sequence). The ends lost 4 bases at V and 6 bases at J; junction bases unmatched: 6. In DNA form, the CDR3 reads TGTGCCAGCAGCCTTGACAGGGAGGCTGAAGCTTTCTTT. As protein: CASSLDREAEAFF.

This clone has more than one count but fewer than ten. The J gene is TRBJ1-4, the V gene TRBV28; tentatively, D is TRBD1 (6 bases). V was pared by 4 bases and J by 8 bases, with 17 bases between. CDR1 MDHEN and CDR2 SYDVKM come from the germline V gene. This CDR3 comprises 15 residues. The CDR3 sequence: CASSSPQGSGEKLFF. The CDR3 DNA reads TGTGCCAGCAGTTCTCCACAGGGTTCGGGGGAAAAACTGTTTTTT.

The chain uses TRBV9 and TRBJ2-2; D possibly corresponds to TRBD2 (6 bases). The V and J ends lost 4 bases and 6 bases respectively, with 7 bases between them. The CDR3 runs to 12 residues. Germline V gene lookup returns CDR1 SGDLS and CDR2 YYNGEE. DNA for the CDR3: TGTGCCAGCAGCCCGGGGGCCGGGGAGCTGTTTTTT. This codes for CASSPGAGELFF.

The chain links TRBV7-2 to TRBJ2-1; TRBD2 is a possible D gene (5 bases). Deletions cut 2 bases from V and 5 bases from J, with 10 bases between. Per the germline V gene, CDR1 is SGHTA and CDR2 is FQGNSA. This CDR3 spans 14 amino acids. The CDR3 region has the DNA TGTGCCAGCAGCTTATCGGTAGCGAACAATGAGCAGTTCTTC. It codes for CASSLSVANNEQFF.

This clone is a singleton in its sample. V is TRBV9 and J is TRBJ2-1; no firm D call. CDR1 and CDR2 from the germline V gene are SGDLS and YYNGEE. Trimming removed 5 bases at V and 10 bases at J, with 13 bases between. The CDR3 loop spans 12 amino acids. CDR3 sequence (DNA): TGTGCCAGCAGTCCCAGGACGGGCGAGCAGTTCTTC. Translation: CASSPRTGEQFF.